The T cell receptor (beta chain) under discussion was sequenced for a study of cytomegalovirus exposure and HLA in healthy donors. The CDR3 sequence is 13 residues long. V was clipped by 5 bases and J by 3 bases, with 10 bases between them. The V gene's germline CDR1 is SEHNR and CDR2 FQNEAQ (reference sequence). Study conclusions and caveats: V segments that were indistinguishable, TRBV6-2 and TRBV6-3 among them, were omitted from analysis.

About this clone: The antigen is undetermined.

Primers for the PCR totalled 60 Vbeta and 13 Jbeta. Generated by immunoSEQ multiplex PCR, the TCRdb table keeps only in-frame clones and is missing some. The data contain approximately 220,000 clones, more than 75% of them singletons. The sample was PBMCs. The V call is TRBV7-9, the J call TRBJ1-1, with D possibly being TRBD1 (5 bases). The TCR originated in a man between 35 and 55 years old in good health and CMV-seropositive. The CDR3, as DNA: TGTGCCAGCAGCCTGGGGGAGGACACTGAAGCTTTCTTT. Translating it yields CASSLGEDTEAFF.